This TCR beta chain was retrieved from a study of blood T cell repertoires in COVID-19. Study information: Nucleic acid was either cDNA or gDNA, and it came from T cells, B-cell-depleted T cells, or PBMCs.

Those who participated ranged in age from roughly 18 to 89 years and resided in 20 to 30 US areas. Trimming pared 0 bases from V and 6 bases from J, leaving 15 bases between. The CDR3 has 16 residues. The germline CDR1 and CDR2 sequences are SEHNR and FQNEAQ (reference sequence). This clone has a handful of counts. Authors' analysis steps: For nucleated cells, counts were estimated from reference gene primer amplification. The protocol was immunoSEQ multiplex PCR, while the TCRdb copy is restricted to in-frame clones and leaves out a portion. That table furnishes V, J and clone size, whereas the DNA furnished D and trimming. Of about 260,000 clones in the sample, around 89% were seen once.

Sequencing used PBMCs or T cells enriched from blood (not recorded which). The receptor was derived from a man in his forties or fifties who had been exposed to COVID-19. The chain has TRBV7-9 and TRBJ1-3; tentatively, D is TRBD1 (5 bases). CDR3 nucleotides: TGTGCCAGCAGCTTAGCAGGGGTCGAGGCTGAAAACACCATATATTTT. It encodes CASSLAGVEAENTIYF.